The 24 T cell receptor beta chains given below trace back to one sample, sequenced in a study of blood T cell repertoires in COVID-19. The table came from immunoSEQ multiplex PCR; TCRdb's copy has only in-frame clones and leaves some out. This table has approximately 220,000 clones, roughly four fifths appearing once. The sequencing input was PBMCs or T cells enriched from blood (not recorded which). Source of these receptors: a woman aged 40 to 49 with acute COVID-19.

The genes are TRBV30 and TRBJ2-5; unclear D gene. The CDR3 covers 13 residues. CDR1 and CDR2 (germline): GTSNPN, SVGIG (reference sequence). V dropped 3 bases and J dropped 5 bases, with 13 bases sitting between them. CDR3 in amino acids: CAWSGVGSETQYF. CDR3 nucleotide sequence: TGTGCCTGGAGCGGAGTAGGTTCGGAGACCCAGTACTTC.

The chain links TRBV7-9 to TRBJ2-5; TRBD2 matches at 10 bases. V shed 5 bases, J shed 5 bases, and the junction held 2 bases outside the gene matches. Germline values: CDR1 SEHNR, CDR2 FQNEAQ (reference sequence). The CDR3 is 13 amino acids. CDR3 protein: CASSISGGETQYF. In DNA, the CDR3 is TGTGCCAGCAGCATTAGCGGGGGGGAGACCCAGTACTTC.

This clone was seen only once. This CDR3 is CASRGESLGSPLHF. As DNA, the CDR3 is TGTGCCAGCCGCGGGGAAAGTTTAGGTTCACCCCTCCACTTT. This sequence joins TRBV25-1 and TRBJ1-6; unclear D gene. Germline V gives CDR1 MGHDK, CDR2 SYGVNS. The V end lost 8 bases, the J end lost 9 bases, and 17 bases lay between the germline ends. This CDR3 comprises 14 residues.

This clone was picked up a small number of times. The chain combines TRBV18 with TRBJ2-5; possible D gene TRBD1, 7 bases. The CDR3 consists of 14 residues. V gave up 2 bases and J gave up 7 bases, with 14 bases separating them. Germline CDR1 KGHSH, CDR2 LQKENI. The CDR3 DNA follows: TGTGCCAGCTCACCAGGAGGGGGCGGCGGGACCCAGTACTTC. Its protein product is CASSPGGGGGTQYF. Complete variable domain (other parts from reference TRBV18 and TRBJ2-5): NAGVMQNPRHLVRRRGQEARLRCSPMKGHSHVYWYRQLPEEGLKFMVYLQKENIIDESGMPKERFSAEFPKEGPSILRIQQVVRGDSAAYFCASSPGGGGGTQYFGPGTRLLVL.

The CDR3 protein is CASSEFPSGGATQYF. The CDR3 DNA follows: TGTGCCAGCAGTGAATTTCCTAGCGGGGGTGCGACCCAGTACTTC. The rearrangement uses TRBV6-1 and TRBJ2-5, with 10 bases identical to TRBD2. The V gene end was trimmed by 2 bases and the J gene end by 7 bases; junction bases not matched to a gene: 7. Germline values: CDR1 MNHNS, CDR2 SASEGT. The CDR3 runs to 15 residues.

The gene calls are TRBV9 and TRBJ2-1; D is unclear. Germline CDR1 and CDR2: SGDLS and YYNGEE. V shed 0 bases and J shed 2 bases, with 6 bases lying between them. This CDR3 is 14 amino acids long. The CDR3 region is CASSVGLAYNEQFF. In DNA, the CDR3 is TGTGCCAGCAGCGTAGGCCTAGCCTACAATGAGCAGTTCTTC.

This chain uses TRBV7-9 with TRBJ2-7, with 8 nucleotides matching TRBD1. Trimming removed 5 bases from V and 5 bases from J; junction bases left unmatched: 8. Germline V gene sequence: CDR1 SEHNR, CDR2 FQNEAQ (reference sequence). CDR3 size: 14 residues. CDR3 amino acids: CASSPRTGSDEQYF. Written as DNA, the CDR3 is TGTGCCAGCAGCCCGAGGACAGGGTCGGACGAGCAGTACTTC.

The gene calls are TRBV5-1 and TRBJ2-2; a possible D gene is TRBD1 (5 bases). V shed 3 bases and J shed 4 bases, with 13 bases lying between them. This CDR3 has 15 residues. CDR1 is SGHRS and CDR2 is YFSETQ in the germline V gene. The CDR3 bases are TGCGCCAGCAGCTCGCCCGACAGTTTCACCGGGGAGCTGTTTTTT. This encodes CASSSPDSFTGELFF.

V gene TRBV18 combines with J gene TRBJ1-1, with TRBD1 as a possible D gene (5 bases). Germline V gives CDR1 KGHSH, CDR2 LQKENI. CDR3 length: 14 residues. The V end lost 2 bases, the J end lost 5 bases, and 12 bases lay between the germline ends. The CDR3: CASSPTGGRTEAFF. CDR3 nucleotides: TGTGCCAGCTCACCAACGGGGGGAAGAACTGAAGCTTTCTTT. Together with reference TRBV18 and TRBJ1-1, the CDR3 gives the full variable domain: NAGVMQNPRHLVRRRGQEARLRCSPMKGHSHVYWYRQLPEEGLKFMVYLQKENIIDESGMPKERFSAEFPKEGPSILRIQQVVRGDSAAYFCASSPTGGRTEAFFGQGTRLTVV.

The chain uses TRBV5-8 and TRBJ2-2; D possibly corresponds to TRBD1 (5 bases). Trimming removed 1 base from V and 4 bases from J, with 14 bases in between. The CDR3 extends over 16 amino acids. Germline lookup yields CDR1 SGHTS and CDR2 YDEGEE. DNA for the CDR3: TGTGCCAGCAGCTTGAGGCCGACAGCCAGCACCGGGGAGCTGTTTTTT. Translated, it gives CASSLRPTASTGELFF.

CDR3 bases: TGTGCCAGTAGTATAGATGGCCTCCGCTCTGGAAACACCATATATTTT. It encodes CASSIDGLRSGNTIYF. The chain couples TRBV19 to TRBJ1-3; no clear D. V lost 0 bases and J 0 bases, leaving 9 bases between the germline ends. The CDR3 is 16 amino acids. Germline V lookup: CDR1 LNHDA, CDR2 SQIVND (reference sequence).

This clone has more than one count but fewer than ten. The CDR3 coding sequence is TGTGCCAGCAGTTTCGCGACCTACGAGCAGTACTTC. It codes for CASSFATYEQYF. This chain uses TRBV12-3 or TRBV12-4 with TRBJ2-7, with D hard to call. This CDR3 region has 12 residues. Trimming removed 3 bases from V and 2 bases from J, with 5 bases in between.

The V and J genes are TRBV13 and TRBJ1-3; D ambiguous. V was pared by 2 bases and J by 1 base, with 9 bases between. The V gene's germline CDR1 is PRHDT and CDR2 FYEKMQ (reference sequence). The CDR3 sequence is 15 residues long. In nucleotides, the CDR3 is TGTGCCAGCAGCTTAAGTGGCCAATCTGGAAACACCATATATTTT. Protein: CASSLSGQSGNTIYF.

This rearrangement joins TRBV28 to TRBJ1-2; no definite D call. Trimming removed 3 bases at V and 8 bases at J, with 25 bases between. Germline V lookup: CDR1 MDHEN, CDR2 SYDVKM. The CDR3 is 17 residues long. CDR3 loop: CASSLKRPPGNLYGYTF. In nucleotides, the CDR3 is TGTGCCAGCAGTTTGAAAAGACCTCCGGGGAACCTCTACGGCTACACCTTC.

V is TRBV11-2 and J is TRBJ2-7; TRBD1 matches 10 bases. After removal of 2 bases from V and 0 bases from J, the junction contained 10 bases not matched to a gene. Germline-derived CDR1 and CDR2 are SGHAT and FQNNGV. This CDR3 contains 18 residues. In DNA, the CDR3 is TGTGCCAGCAGCTTACGCGGACAGGGGGGACCTAGCTCCTACGAGCAGTACTTC. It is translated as CASSLRGQGGPSSYEQYF.

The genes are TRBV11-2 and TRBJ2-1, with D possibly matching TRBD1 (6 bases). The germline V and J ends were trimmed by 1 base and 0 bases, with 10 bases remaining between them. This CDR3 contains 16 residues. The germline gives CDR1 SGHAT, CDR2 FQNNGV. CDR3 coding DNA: TGTGCCAGCAGCTTAGCTGGGGGCTCCTCCTACAATGAGCAGTTCTTC. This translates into CASSLAGGSSYNEQFF.

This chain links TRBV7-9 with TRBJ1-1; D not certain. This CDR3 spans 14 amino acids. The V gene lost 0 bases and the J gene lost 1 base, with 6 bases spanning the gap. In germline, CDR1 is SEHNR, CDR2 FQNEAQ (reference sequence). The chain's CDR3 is CASSLALGNTEAFF. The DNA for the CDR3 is TGTGCCAGCAGCTTAGCTCTAGGGAACACTGAAGCTTTCTTT.

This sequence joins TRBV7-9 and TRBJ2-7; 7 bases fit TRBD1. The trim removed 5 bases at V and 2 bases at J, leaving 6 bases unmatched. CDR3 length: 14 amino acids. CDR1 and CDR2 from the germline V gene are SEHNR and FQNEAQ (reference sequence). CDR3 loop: CASSKGQTTYEQYF. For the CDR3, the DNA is TGTGCCAGCAGCAAGGGACAGACGACCTACGAGCAGTACTTC.

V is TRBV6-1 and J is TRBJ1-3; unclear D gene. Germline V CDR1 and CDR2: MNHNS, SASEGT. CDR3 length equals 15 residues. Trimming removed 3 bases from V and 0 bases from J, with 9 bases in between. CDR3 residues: CASSDEGRSGNTIYF. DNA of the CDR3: TGTGCCAGCAGTGACGAGGGCCGCTCTGGAAACACCATATATTTT.

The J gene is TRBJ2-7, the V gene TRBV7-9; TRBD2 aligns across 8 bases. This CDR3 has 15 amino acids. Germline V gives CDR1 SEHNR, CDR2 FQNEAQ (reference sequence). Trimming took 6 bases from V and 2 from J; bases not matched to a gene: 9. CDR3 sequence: CASSSNSGTAYEQYF. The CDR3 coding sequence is TGTGCCAGCAGTTCTAATAGCGGGACGGCCTACGAGCAGTACTTC.

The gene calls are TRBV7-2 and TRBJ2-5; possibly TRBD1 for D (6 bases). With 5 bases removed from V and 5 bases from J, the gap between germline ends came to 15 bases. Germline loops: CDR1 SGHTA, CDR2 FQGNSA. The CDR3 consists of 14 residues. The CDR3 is CASSNPQGGETQYF. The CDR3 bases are TGTGCCAGCAGCAATCCACAGGGTGGCGAGACCCAGTACTTC.

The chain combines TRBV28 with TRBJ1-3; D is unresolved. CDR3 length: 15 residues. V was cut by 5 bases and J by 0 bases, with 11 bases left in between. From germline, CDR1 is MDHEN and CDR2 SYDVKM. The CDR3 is CASSALAGSGNTIYF. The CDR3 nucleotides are TGTGCCAGCAGTGCGTTGGCGGGCTCTGGAAACACCATATATTTT.

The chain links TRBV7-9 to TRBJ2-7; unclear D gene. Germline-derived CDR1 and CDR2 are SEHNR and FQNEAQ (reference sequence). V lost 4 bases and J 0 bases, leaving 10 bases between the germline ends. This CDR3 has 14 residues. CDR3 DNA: TGTGCCAGCAGCTCCCTGTCTAGCTCCTACGAGCAGTACTTC. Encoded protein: CASSSLSSSYEQYF.

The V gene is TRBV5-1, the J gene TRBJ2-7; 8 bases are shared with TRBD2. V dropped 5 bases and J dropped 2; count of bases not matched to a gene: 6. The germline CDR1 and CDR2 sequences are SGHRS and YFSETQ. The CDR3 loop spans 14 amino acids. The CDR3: CASRSGTSAYEQYF. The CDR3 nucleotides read TGCGCCAGCAGATCCGGGACTAGTGCCTACGAGCAGTACTTC.